Listed below are T cell receptor beta chains from one sample, sequenced in a study of cytomegalovirus exposure and HLA in healthy donors. Sequencing used immunoSEQ multiplex PCR; TCRdb keeps in-frame clones, though not all of them. Seen here are some 170,000 clones, about 89% observed once, and the top ten hold less than 3%. Sequences were obtained from PBMCs. These receptor sequences come from a man younger than 30 in good health and CMV-seropositive. Both conserved end residues are part of each CDR3. The D gene is left open where the match is weak. Clone size is shown for a subset of rows, as once, few, many or a class of expanded clone.

CDR3aa	CDR3nt	abundance	v_gene	d_gene	j_gene
CASNTGQINEKLFF	TGCGCCAGCAATACGGGACAGATTAATGAAAAACTGTTTTTT	-	TRBV5-1	TRBD1	TRBJ1-4
CASSEFVRSDTIYF	TGTGCCAGCAGTGAATTCGTGAGGTCGGACACCATATATTTT	-	TRBV2	-	TRBJ1-3
CASSSEEGSYEQYF	TGCGCCAGCAGCTCGGAAGAGGGCTCCTACGAGCAGTACTTC	-	TRBV5-1	-	TRBJ2-7
CASSSLLTSGRARGRDTQYF	TGTGCCAGCAGTTCCCTCTTGACTAGCGGGAGGGCGAGGGGCAGGGATACGCAGTATTTT	-	TRBV28	TRBD2	TRBJ2-3
CASSLDWGQSYEQYF	TGTGCCAGCAGCTTAGATTGGGGACAATCCTACGAGCAGTACTTC	few	TRBV11-2	-	TRBJ2-7
CASSSPLDRVSGYTF	TGTGCCAGCAGCTCGCCCCTGGACAGGGTGTCTGGCTACACCTTC	few	TRBV5-4	TRBD1	TRBJ1-2
CSVVGSGDDTGELFF	TGCAGCGTTGTGGGTAGCGGGGACGACACCGGGGAGCTGTTTTTT	-	TRBV29-1	TRBD2	TRBJ2-2
CASSVGYGDRGYEQYF	TGTGCCAGCAGCGTAGGGTATGGGGACAGGGGGTACGAGCAGTACTTC	-	TRBV9	TRBD1	TRBJ2-7
CASSHRTGSVNTEAFF	TGTGCCAGCAGCCACCGGACAGGGAGCGTAAACACTGAAGCTTTCTTT	-	TRBV5-6	TRBD1	TRBJ1-1
CASSRAWDTDGYTF	TGTGCCAGCAGCCGGGCTTGGGACACAGATGGCTACACCTTC	-	TRBV5-4	-	TRBJ1-2